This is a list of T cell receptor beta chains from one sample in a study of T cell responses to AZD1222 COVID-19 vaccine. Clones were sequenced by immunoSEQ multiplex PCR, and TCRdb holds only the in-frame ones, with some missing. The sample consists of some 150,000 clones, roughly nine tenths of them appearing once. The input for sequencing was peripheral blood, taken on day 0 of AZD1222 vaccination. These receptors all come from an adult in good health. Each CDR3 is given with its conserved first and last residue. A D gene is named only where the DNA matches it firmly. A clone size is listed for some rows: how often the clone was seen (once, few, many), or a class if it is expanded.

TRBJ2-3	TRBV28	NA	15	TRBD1	TGTGCCAGCAGTCCGACGACAGGGCGCACAGATACGCAGTATTTT	CASSPTTGRTDTQYF
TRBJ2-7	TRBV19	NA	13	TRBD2	TGTGCAGCGGGGAATAGCGGCTCCTACGAGCAGTACTTC	CAAGNSGSYEQYF
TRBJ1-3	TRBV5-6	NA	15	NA	TGTGCCAGCAGCGACCTGGGGCAGACTGGAAACACCATATATTTT	CASSDLGQTGNTIYF
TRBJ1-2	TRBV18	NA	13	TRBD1	TGTGCCAGCTCACCGGGACAGAACTATGGCTACACCTTC	CASSPGQNYGYTF
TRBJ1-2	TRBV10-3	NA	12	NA	TGTGCCATCAGTGAGCAGGAGTATGGCTACACCTTC	CAISEQEYGYTF
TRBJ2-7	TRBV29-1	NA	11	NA	TGCAGCGTTGTTACCTCCTACGAGCAGTACTTC	CSVVTSYEQYF
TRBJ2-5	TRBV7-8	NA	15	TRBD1	TGTGCCAGCAGCTCCCTCGACAGGGCTAGGGAGACCCAGTACTTC	CASSSLDRARETQYF
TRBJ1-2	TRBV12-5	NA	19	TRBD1	TGTGCTAGTGGTTTGGTACCAGGGGGTGGAGGGGGTTCGCCCTATGGCTACACCTTC	CASGLVPGGGGGSPYGYTF
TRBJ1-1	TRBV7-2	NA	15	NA	TGTGCCAGCAGCTTAGGTATAGGGGTTATGACTGAAGCTTTCTTT	CASSLGIGVMTEAFF
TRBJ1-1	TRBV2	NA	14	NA	TGTGCCAGCAGTGAAGAGGGGGAGGACACTGAAGCTTTCTTT	CASSEEGEDTEAFF
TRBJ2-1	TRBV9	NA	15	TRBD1	TGTGCCAGCAGCGTCACAGGGGGCTCCTACAATGAGCAGTTCTTC	CASSVTGGSYNEQFF
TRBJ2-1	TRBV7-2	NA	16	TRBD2	TGTGCCAGCAGCTTAGCTAGCGGGAGGAGGGAAAATGAGCAGTTCTTC	CASSLASGRRENEQFF
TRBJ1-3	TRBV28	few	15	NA	TGTGCCAGCAGTTTGTTACAGGGAGGGAGGGACACCATATATTTT	CASSLLQGGRDTIYF
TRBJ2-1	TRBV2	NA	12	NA	TGTGCCAGCAGGCTAGCGTACAATGAGCAGTTCTTC	CASRLAYNEQFF
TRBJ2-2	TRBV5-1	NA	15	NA	TGCGCCAGCAGCTCAGGGTCGGGGGTCACCGGGGAGCTGTTTTTT	CASSSGSGVTGELFF
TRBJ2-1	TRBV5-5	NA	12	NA	TGTGCCAGCAGCTTGGCAGGGAATGAGCAGTTCTTC	CASSLAGNEQFF
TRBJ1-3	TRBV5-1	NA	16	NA	TGCGCCAGCAGCTTGGCCGGGCAGGGGCCTGGAAACACCATATATTTT	CASSLAGQGPGNTIYF
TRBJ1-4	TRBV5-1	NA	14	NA	TGCGCCAGCAGCGCGGCCATGGGGAACGAAAAACTGTTTTTT	CASSAAMGNEKLFF
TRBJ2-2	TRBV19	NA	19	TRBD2	TGTGCCAGTAGTGTCGGACTAGCGGGAGGGAGAGGAAACACCGGGGAGCTGTTTTTT	CASSVGLAGGRGNTGELFF
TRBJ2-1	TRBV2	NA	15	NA	TGTGCCAGCAGTGTCGAGGGGGGCACCTACAATGAGCAGTTCTTC	CASSVEGGTYNEQFF
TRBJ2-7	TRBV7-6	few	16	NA	TGTGCCAGCAGCTTAGGTTTGGGTAGCGGATCCTACGAGCAGTACTTC	CASSLGLGSGSYEQYF
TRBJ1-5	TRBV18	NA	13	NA	TGTGCCAGCTCAATACAGGGTAATCAGCCCCAGCATTTT	CASSIQGNQPQHF
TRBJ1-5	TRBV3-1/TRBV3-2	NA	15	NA	TGTGCCAGCAGCCTAAGGTGGGGGAGCGATCAGCCCCAGCATTTT	CASSLRWGSDQPQHF
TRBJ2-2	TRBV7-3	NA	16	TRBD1	TGTGCCAGCAGCTTTGGGACAGGGAGGGGCACCGGGGAGCTGTTTTTT	CASSFGTGRGTGELFF
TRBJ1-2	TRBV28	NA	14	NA	TGTGCCAGCAGTTCGACAGGATCGTACTATGGCTACACCTTC	CASSSTGSYYGYTF
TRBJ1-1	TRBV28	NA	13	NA	TGTGCCAGCATTCGACAGGAGTGGACTGAAGCTTTCTTT	CASIRQEWTEAFF
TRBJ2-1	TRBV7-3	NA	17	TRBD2	TGTGCCAGCAGCCTTCAGGCGGGCGGGAGGGGATACAATGAGCAGTTCTTC	CASSLQAGGRGYNEQFF
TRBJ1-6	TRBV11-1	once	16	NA	TGTGCCAGCAGCTTAATCGACTCGCCCGGGGATTCACCCCTCCACTTT	CASSLIDSPGDSPLHF
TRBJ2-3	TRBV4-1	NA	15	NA	TGCGCCAGCAGCCAAGAACTAGGAAGGGCAGATACGCAGTATTTT	CASSQELGRADTQYF
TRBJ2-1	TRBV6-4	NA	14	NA	TGTGCCAGCAGTGGAGAGGCGGGGAACAATGAGCAGTTCTTC	CASSGEAGNNEQFF
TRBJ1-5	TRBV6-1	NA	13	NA	TGTGCCAGCAGTGAAGAGGCAGTCCAGCCCCAGCATTTT	CASSEEAVQPQHF
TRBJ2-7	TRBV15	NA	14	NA	TGTGCCACCAGCAGGACAGGTGAGGTCTACGAGCAGTACTTC	CATSRTGEVYEQYF
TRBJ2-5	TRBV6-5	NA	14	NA	TGTGCCAGCAGTTACGGTACCCCCGTAGAGACCCAGTACTTC	CASSYGTPVETQYF
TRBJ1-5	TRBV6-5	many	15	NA	TGTGCCAGCAGTTACTCAAGTATGAGAAATCAGCCCCAGCATTTT	CASSYSSMRNQPQHF
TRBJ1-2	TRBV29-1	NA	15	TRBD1	TGCAGCGTTGAATCTAACGGACAGGGGGGATATGGCTACACCTTC	CSVESNGQGGYGYTF
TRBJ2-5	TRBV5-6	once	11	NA	TGTGCCAGCAGCTTTCAAGAGACCCAGTACTTC	CASSFQETQYF
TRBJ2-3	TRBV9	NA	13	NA	TGTGCCAGCAGCGTACGCAGGGCAGATACGCAGTATTTT	CASSVRRADTQYF
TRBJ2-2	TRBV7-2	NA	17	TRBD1	TGTGCCAGCAGCTCGAAAACAGGGGTCGGTTTTCCCGGGGAGCTGTTTTTT	CASSSKTGVGFPGELFF
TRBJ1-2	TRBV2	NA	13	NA	TGTGCCAGCAGTGAGGGGCCCGCGGTTGGCTACACCTTC	CASSEGPAVGYTF
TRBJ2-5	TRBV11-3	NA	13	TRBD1	TGTGCCAGCAGCTGGACAGGGCAAGAGACCCAGTACTTC	CASSWTGQETQYF
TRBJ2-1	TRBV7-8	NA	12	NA	TGTGCCAGCAGCCCTTATAACAATGAGCAGTTCTTC	CASSPYNNEQFF
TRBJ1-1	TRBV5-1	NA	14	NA	TGCGCCAGCAGCCCTGGGGCGGGGAACACTGAAGCTTTCTTT	CASSPGAGNTEAFF
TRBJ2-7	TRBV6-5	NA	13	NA	TGTGCCAGCAGAACGGGACTTACGCGGGAGCAGTACTTC	CASRTGLTREQYF
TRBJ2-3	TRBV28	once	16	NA	TGTGCCAGCAGTTTTTCGGCAGGGGGGTTCACAGATACGCAGTATTTT	CASSFSAGGFTDTQYF
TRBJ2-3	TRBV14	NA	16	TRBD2	TGTGCCAGCAGCCGCCCGGGACTACCTAGCACAGATACGCAGTATTTT	CASSRPGLPSTDTQYF
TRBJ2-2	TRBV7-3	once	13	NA	TGTGCCAGCAGCCCAGAAAACACCGGGGAGCTGTTTTTT	CASSPENTGELFF